This T cell receptor (beta chain) appears in the sequencing data of a study of T cells after yellow fever vaccination (dated by TCRdb to about 2019). A note on the overall study: Libraries from fractions with low cell numbers were prepared with the SMART-Seq v4 Ultra Low Input RNA kit. To follow T-cell clones before and after both primary and booster YFV17D yellow fever vaccination, bulk TCR alpha and beta repertoires underwent longitudinal sequencing. Blood was drawn at multiple timepoints before and after primary and secondary immunization, with bulk PBMC replicates and cell subsets isolated. The cohort comprised two healthy male donors, one aged 18 to 30 and one aged 30 to 40 years. What the study reported, not specific to this receptor: A small fraction of clonotypes appeared in both the CD4 and CD8 compartments, likely as a result of convergent recombination. FACS-sorted repertoires could contain abundant contaminating clonotypes from the bulk population, so computational filtering was required. The secondary T-cell response was weaker than the primary response but faster, peaking on day 5 instead of day 15. Most clones expanded after primary vaccination (almost 97% of CD4 and around 89% of CD8) were re-detected after the booster, suggesting that broad memory maintenance occurred. Because only a couple of donors were included in the study, the extent to which the findings can be generalized is limited.

The intended sense of this specimen's treatment or condition label: live attenuated yellow fever vaccine strain. At each blood-draw timepoint, two biological replicates of bulk PBMCs were obtained. A standard Ficoll-Paque protocol was used to isolate PBMCs from peripheral blood. RNA was extracted with TriZol from bulk PBMCs, CD4 and CD8 fractions, and dextramer-positive and dextramer-negative fractions. Synthesis of TCR cDNA relied on 5'RACE template switching, a step that introduced a universal primer site along with unique molecular identifiers. Priming for cDNA synthesis came from both the TCR alpha and TCR beta constant segments. Libraries were amplified in two PCR steps, with sample barcodes and sequencing adapters added in the second step. Sequencing of the libraries was done on either Illumina HiSeq 2500 (2x100 bp) or NovaSeq (2x150 bp). In the paper's pipeline: Reads were demultiplexed and collapsed into UMI consensus sequences with MIGEC, and V(D)J alignment was performed with MiXCR. Using edgeR on replicate PBMC samples, clonotypes were called vaccine-responding if FDR was below 0.01 and the log2 fold change was above 5 up to day 15. CD4 or CD8 identity was assigned to each bulk clonotype according to whether the clonotype was present at higher abundance in the sequenced CD4 repertoire or the sequenced CD8 repertoire. TCRdb ran its own pipeline on the public reads, namely fastp trimming at Q25 and MiXCR clone calling, and kept in-frame beta chains. Each record represents a unique CDR3 protein, reported with the most common genes and DNA among its rows. TCRdb, not the authors, supplied the V and J calls. The sample has around 550,000 distinct CDR3 sequences on record, about a fifth of them singletons. The top ten hold 13% to 15% of the sample.

The CDR3 spans 14 residues, from the cysteine through the phenylalanine. Only CDR3 DNA remains: 42 bases, in frame from the first base. CDR1 and CDR2 are drawn from the germline V gene (reference sequence): WNHNN, SYGVQD. V is clipped by 0 bases and J by 7 bases, and the sequence between their germline boundaries is 11 bases long. Comments on this clonotype: Its antigen is currently not known. No base-level quality is on record; no much larger clone is a single base apart.

The V gene is TRBV10-1 and the J gene is TRBJ2-3; TRBD2 is possibly the D segment (6 matching bases). The source was PBMCs, collected 15 days after the yellow fever booster vaccination. This sequence was found in a young man who received the YFV17D yellow fever vaccine. CDR3 sequence: CASSESGDSNTQYF. In nucleotide form, the sequence is TGCGCCAGCAGTGAGTCGGGGGACTCAAATACGCAGTATTTT.